This T cell receptor (beta chain) appears in the sequencing data of a study of Graves' ophthalmopathy and Graves' hyperthyroidism. Study-level information: Hyperthyroidism showing no ophthalmopathy within 18 months of follow-up was stable.

In its sample, this clonotype was seen many times. Beta-chain TCR CDR3 regions were amplified from RNA transcripts. HTBI primers were used in a first-round RT-PCR, which preceded a second-round multiplex PCR. TCRdb reanalysed the multiplex PCR reads using MiXCR and keeps one entry per CDR3 protein. This sample has around 1,200,000 distinct CDR3 sequences, with about two fifths found just once. Hyperthyroidism cases were recent diagnoses of under 2 months' duration in people aged 18 to 65. This clonotype was obtained from an adult man with Graves' hyperthyroidism. Sequenced input: peripheral blood or thyroid tissue (not recorded which).

The CDR3 sequence is CASSPSDRLNTEAFF. In DNA form, the CDR3 reads TGTGCCAGCAGTCCCTCGGACAGATTGAACACTGAAGCTTTCTTT. V gene TRBV2 combines with J gene TRBJ1-1; D perhaps matches TRBD1 (6 bases). V was clipped by 5 bases and J by 0 bases, with 13 bases between them. The CDR3 contains 15 residues. CDR1 is SNHLY, CDR2 FYNNEI, per germline.